This TCR beta chain was recovered during a study of blood T cell repertoires in COVID-19. Turning to the study itself: Sites in the United States, Italy and Spain provided acute and convalescent COVID-19 samples.

This clone has a handful of counts. Compared with germline, one end of the junction differs, possibly owing to a read error. The table came from immunoSEQ multiplex PCR; TCRdb's copy has only in-frame clones and leaves some out. Among 120,000 or so clones listed, 87% were seen once. This CDR3 region has 11 residues. Germline CDR1 reads MNHEY; CDR2 reads SVGEGT. The chain couples TRBV6-2 or TRBV6-3 to TRBJ2-7, with D possibly matching TRBD2 (7 bases). Sequenced input: peripheral blood. This sequence was found in a human donor in a cohort sampled during active COVID-19. This CDR3 reads CASSYGRGCNF. CDR3 nucleotide sequence: TGTGCCAGCAGTTACGGGAGGGGGTGTAACTTC.